What follows describes a single TCR beta chain. It was genomic DNA that served as the template for profiling TCR beta VDJ and CDR3. Using its own MiXCR run on the reads, TCRdb lists one record per CDR3 protein. The table shows some 240,000 distinct CDR3 sequences, with around 32% occurring only once. The data originate from a study of CD8+CD57+ T cells in acquired aplastic anemia. This receptor was taken from a human donor in good health, serving as a control. The sample consisted of sorted CD4+, CD8+, or CD8+CD57+ T cells (not recorded which) from PBMCs.

The CDR3 here is CASSQRDRGLFF. CDR3 in DNA: TGTGCCAGCAGCCAACGGGACAGGGGTCTGTTTTTT. The chain recombines TRBV3-1 with TRBJ1-4; 10 bases line up with TRBD1. The junction had 2 bases not matched to a gene; V was cut back by 2 bases and J by 14 bases. CDR1 is LGHDT, CDR2 YNNKEL, per germline (reference sequence). CDR3 length equals 12 residues.